This TCR beta chain was sequenced in a study of human T cells and chemical hapten exposure. Findings and limits, study-wide: The study found that DPC sensitization did not change TCRs above 1 in 1000 frequency.

MiXCR was run by TCRdb on the RACE reads, yielding one entry per CDR3 protein. The sample gives some 40,000 distinct CDR3 sequences, 3% to 4% of which show up once; 5% to 7% is in the top ten. Germline CDR1 MGHRA, CDR2 YSYEKL. The CDR3 is made up of 18 amino acids. V lost 0 bases to trimming and J lost 1 base, with 17 bases between them. With respect to this clonotype: What it binds is not known.

Time point here: healthy volunteer bleed at 6 weeks. RNA extraction used unfractionated whole blood as the source of total RNA. Sequenced input: whole blood. This sequence was found in a human donor in good health. Some clones in this sample may be carry-over from other donors' samples. This chain links TRBV4-1 with TRBJ2-3, with a weak D call TRBD2 (6 bases). The CDR3 here is CASSQETPGTSRTDTQYF. The DNA of the CDR3 is TGCGCCAGCAGCCAAGAGACGCCTGGGACTTCCCGCACAGATACGCAGTATTTT.